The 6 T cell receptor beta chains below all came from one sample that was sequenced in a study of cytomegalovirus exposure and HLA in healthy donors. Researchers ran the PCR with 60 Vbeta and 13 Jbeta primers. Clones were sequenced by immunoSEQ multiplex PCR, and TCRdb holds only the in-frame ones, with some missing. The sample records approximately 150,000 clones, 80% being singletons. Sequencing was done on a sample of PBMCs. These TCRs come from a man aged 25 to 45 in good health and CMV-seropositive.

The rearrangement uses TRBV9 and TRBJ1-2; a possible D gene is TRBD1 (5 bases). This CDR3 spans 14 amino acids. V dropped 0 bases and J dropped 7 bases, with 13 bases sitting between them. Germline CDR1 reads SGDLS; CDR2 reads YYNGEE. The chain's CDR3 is CASSVAGTGGGYTF. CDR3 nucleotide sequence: TGTGCCAGCAGCGTAGCCGGGACTGGAGGTGGCTACACCTTC.

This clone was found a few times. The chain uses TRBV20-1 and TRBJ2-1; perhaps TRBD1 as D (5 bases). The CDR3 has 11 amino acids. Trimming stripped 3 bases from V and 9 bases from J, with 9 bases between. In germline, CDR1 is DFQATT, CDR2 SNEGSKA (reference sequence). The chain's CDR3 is CSASGAREQFF. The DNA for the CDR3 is TGCAGTGCTAGTGGGGCGCGTGAGCAGTTCTTC.

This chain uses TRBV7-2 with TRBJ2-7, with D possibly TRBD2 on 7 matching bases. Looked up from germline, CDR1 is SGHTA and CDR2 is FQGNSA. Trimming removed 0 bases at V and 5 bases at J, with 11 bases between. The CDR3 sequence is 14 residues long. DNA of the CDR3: TGTGCCAGCAGCTTAGCGTCGGGGGGCAACGAGCAGTACTTC. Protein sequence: CASSLASGGNEQYF.

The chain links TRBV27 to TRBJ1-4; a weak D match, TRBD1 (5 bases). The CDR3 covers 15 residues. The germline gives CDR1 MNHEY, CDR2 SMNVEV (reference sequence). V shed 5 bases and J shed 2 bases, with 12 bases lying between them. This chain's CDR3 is CASSRGAATNEKLFF. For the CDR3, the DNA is TGTGCCAGCAGTAGGGGCGCCGCCACTAATGAAAAACTGTTTTTT.

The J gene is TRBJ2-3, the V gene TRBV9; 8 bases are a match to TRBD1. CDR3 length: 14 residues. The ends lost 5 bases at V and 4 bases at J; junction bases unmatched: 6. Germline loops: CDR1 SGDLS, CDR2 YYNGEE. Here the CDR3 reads CASSVDRAADTQYF. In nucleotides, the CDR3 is TGTGCCAGCAGTGTGGACAGGGCCGCAGATACGCAGTATTTT.

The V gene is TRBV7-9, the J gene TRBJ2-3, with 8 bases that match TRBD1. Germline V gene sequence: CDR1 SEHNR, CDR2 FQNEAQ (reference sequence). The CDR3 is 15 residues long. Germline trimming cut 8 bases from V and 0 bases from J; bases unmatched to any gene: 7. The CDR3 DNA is TGTGCCAGCGGGAGGACAGGGATTAGCACAGATACGCAGTATTTT. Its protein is CASGRTGISTDTQYF.